This T cell receptor beta chain was retrieved from a study of T-cell reconstitution after alpha-beta-depleted transplantation in children (dated by TCRdb to 2016 to 2018). Looking at the study overall: Using TCR repertoire profiling, the study followed T-cell immune reconstitution in a quantitative way in children after TCRalphabeta/CD19-depleted allogeneic hematopoietic cell transplantation. On the study overall, not on this receptor specifically: The high TCRbeta diversity at day 60 in some patients was ascribed to recipient T cells and intrathymic progenitors that had survived conditioning. Over subsequent months, a decline in hyperexpanded clone frequencies was noted, and after one year, T-cell counts and TCRbeta diversity were mostly ascribed to newly produced T cells. The apparently early alphabetaT-cell count recovery about two months after transplant was reportedly dependent on only several hundred rapidly expanded clones derived from non-depleted graft cells.

Details on this clonotype: The antigen it binds to is not known. Base quality data are lacking; no much larger clone is found one base away.

The CDR3 measures 22 amino acids from cysteine to phenylalanine. Only CDR3 DNA is held: 66 bases, read in frame from base 1. The germline V gene supplies CDR1 KGHDR and CDR2 SFDVKD. Ends trimmed: V by 2 bases, J by 0 bases; bases unmatched to a gene: 15. According to the study, the label for this sample's treatment or condition signals: allogeneic hematopoietic cell transplantation with graft depleted of TCRalphabeta T cells and CD19 B cells. TCRalphabeta/CD19-depleted allogeneic hematopoietic cell grafts were given to the transplant recipients, all of whom were children. Libraries were made using PCR. TCRdb shows the sequencer as Illumina HiSeq 2500. TCR library preparation used molecular barcoding, with unique molecular identifiers applied to normalize quantification of the TCRbeta repertoire. TCRdb handled the public reads itself, with Q25 trimming in fastp and clone calling in MiXCR, and kept productive beta chains. All rows with the same CDR3 protein become a single entry with the most common DNA and genes. The sample yields fewer than 350,000 distinct CDR3 sequences; 9.5% to 13% were counted once. The ten largest clones add up to 7.5% of the sample.

The source is a boy younger than two with acute myeloid leukemia, due to receive a stem cell transplant. Recombination joined TRBV24-1 with TRBJ2-1; TRBD2 aligns with 13 central bases. This specimen was PBMCs, taken before TCRalphabeta/CD19-depleted stem cell transplant. The nucleotide sequence is given as TGTGCCACCAGTGATTGGAAACGGGGACTAGCGGGAAAAAGGAGCTCCTACAATGAGCAGTTCTTC. It codes for CATSDWKRGLAGKRSSYNEQFF.